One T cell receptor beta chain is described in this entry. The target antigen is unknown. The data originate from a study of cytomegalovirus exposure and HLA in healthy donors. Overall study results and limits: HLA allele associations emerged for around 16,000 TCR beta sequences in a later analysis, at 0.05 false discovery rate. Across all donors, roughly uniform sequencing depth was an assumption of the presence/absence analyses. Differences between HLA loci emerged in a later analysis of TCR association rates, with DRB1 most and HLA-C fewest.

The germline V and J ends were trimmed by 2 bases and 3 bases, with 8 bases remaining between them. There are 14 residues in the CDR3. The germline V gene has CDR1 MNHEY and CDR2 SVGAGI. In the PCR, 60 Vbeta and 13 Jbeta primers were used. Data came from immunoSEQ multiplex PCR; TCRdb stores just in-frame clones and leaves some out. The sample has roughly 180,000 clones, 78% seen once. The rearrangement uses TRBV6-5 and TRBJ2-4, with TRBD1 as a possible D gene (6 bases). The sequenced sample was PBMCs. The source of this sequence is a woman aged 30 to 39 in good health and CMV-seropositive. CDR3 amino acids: CASSYGDNKNIQYF. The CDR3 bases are TGTGCCAGCAGTTACGGGGACAACAAAAACATTCAGTACTTC.